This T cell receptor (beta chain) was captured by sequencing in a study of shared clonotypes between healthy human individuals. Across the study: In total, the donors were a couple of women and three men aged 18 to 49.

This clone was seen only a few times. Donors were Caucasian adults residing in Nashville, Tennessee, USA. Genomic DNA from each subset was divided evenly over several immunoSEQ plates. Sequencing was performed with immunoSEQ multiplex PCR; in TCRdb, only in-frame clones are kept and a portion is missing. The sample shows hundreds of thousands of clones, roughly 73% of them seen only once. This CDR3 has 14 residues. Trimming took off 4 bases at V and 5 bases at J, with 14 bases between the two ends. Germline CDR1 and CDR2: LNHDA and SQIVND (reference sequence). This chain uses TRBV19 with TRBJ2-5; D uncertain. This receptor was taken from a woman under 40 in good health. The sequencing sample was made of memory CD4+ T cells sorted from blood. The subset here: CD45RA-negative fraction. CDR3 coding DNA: TGTGCCAGTAGTACCCGCCTGAGGCGGGAGACCCAGTACTTC. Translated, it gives CASSTRLRRETQYF.